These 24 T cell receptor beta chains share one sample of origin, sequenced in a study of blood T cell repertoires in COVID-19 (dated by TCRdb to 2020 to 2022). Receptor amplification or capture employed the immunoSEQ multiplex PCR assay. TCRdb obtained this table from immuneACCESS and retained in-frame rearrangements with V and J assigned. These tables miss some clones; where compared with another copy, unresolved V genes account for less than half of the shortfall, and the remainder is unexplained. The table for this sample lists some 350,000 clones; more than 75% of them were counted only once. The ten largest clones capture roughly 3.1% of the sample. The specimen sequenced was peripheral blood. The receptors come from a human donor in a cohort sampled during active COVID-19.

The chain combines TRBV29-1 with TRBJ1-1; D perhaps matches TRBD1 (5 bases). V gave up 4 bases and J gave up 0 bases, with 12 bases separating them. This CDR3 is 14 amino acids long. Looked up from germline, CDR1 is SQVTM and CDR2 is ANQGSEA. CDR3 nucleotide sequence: TGCAGCGTTGCTCCCAGACAGCTGAACACTGAAGCTTTCTTT. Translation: CSVAPRQLNTEAFF. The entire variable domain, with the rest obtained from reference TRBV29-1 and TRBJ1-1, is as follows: SAVISQKPSRDICQRGTSLTIQCQVDSQVTMMFWYRQQPGQSLTLIATANQGSEATYESGFVIDKFPISRPNLTFSTLTVSNMSPEDSSIYLCSVAPRQLNTEAFFGQGTRLTVV.

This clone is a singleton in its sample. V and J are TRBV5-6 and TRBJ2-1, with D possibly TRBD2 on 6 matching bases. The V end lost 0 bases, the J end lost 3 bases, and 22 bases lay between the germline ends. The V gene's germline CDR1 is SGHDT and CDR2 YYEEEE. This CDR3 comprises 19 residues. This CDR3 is CASSLGFGTRGVGYNEQFF. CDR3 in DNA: TGTGCCAGCAGCTTGGGTTTCGGGACTCGCGGGGTAGGCTACAATGAGCAGTTCTTC.

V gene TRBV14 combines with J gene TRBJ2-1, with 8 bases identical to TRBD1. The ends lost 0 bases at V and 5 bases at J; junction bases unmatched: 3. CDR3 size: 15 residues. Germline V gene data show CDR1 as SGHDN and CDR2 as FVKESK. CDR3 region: CASSQDHRGDNEQFF. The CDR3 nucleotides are TGTGCCAGCAGCCAAGACCACAGGGGGGACAATGAGCAGTTCTTC.

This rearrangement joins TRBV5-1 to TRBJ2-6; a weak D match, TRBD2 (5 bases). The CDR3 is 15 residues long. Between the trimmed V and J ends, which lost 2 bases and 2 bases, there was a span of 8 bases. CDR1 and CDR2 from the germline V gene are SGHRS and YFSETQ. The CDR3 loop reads CASSFEGPGANVLTF. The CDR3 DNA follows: TGCGCCAGCAGCTTTGAGGGCCCTGGGGCCAACGTCCTGACTTTC.

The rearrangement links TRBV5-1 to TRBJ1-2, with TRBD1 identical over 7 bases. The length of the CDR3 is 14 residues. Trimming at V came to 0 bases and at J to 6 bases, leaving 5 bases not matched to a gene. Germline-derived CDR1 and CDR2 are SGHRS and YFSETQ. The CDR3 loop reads CASSLDPTGNGYTF. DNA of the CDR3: TGCGCCAGCAGCTTGGACCCGACAGGGAATGGCTACACCTTC.

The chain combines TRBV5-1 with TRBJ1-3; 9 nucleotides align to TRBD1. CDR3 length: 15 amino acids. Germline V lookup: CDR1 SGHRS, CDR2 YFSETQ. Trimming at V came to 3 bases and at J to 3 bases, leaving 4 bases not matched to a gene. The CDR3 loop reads CASSSQGAFGNTIYF. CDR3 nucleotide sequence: TGCGCCAGCAGCTCACAGGGGGCGTTTGGAAACACCATATATTTT.

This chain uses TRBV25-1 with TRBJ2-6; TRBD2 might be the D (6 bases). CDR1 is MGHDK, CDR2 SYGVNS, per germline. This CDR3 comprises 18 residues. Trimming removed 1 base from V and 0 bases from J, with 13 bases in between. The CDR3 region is CASSELGGSYSGANVLTF. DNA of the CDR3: TGTGCCAGCAGTGAATTGGGAGGCAGCTACTCTGGGGCCAACGTCCTGACTTTC. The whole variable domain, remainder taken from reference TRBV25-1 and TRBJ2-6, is EADIYQTPRYLVIGTGKKITLECSQTMGHDKMYWYQQDPGMELHLIHYSYGVNSTEKGDLSSESTVSRIRTEHFPLTLESARPSHTSQYLCASSELGGSYSGANVLTFGAGSRLTVL.

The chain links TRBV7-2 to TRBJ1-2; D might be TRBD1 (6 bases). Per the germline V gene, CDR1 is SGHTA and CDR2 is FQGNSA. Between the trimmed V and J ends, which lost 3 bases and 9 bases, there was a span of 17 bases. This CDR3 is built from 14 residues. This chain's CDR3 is CASSFTGQMDSYTF. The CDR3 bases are TGTGCCAGCAGCTTTACCGGACAGATGGATAGCTACACCTTC.

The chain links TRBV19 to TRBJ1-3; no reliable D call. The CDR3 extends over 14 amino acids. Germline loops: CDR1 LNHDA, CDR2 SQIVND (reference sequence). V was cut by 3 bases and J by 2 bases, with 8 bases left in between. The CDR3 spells CASSMGRTGNTIYF. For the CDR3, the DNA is TGTGCCAGTAGTATGGGCAGAACTGGAAACACCATATATTTT.

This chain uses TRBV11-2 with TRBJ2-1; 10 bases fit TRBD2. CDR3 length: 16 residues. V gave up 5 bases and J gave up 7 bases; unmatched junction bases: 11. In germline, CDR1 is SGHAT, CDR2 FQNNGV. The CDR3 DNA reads TGTGCCAGCAGCCCAGCACCGGGACTAGCGAGGAATGAGCAGTTCTTC. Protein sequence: CASSPAPGLARNEQFF.

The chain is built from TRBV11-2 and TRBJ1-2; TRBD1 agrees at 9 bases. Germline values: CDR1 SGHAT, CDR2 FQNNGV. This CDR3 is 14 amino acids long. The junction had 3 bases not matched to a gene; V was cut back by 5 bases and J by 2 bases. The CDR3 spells CASSRTGGNYGYTF. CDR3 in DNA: TGTGCCAGCAGCCGCACAGGGGGCAACTATGGCTACACCTTC.

In nucleotides, the CDR3 is TGTGCCAGCTCACCGGGACTTTCATCCTACGAGCAGTACTTC. Translated: CASSPGLSSYEQYF. The rearrangement joins TRBV18 to TRBJ2-7; tentative D call: TRBD2 (6 bases). Germline lookup yields CDR1 KGHSH and CDR2 LQKENI. With 3 bases removed from V and 1 base from J, the gap between germline ends came to 10 bases. The CDR3 has 14 residues. Looking up the rest from reference TRBV18 and TRBJ2-7 gives the full variable domain: NAGVMQNPRHLVRRRGQEARLRCSPMKGHSHVYWYRQLPEEGLKFMVYLQKENIIDESGMPKERFSAEFPKEGPSILRIQQVVRGDSAAYFCASSPGLSSYEQYFGPGTRLTVT.

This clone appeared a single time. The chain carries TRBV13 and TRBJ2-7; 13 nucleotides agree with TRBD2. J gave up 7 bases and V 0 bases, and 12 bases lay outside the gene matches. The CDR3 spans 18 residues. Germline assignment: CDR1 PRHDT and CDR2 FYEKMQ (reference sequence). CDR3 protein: CASSLGLAGGPVPSEQYF. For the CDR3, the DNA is TGTGCCAGCAGCTTAGGACTAGCGGGAGGGCCAGTTCCTTCAGAGCAGTACTTC.

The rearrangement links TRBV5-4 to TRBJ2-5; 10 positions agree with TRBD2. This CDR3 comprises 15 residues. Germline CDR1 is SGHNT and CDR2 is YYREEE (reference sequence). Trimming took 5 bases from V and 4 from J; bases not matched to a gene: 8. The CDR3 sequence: CASSLSGGAGETQYF. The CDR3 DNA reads TGTGCCAGCAGTCTAAGCGGGGGGGCCGGAGAGACCCAGTACTTC.

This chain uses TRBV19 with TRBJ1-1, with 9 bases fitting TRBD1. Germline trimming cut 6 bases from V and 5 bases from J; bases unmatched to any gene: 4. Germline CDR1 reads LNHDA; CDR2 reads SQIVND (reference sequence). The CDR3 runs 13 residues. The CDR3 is CASRGQGRTEAFF. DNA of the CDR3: TGTGCCAGTAGGGGACAGGGAAGAACTGAAGCTTTCTTT.

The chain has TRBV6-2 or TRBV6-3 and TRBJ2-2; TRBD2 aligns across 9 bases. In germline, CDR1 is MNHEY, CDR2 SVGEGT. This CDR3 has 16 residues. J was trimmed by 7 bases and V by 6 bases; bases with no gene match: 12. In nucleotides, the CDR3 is TGTGCCAGCAGCCCCCGGAGTAGCGGGAGCGTCGGGGAGCTGTTTTTT. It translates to CASSPRSSGSVGELFF.

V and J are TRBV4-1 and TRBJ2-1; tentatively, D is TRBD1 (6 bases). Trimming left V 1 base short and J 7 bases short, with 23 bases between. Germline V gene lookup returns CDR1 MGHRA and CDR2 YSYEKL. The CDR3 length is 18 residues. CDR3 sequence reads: CASSQAGPGTIGGNEQFF. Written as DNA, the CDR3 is TGCGCCAGCAGCCAAGCAGGACCCGGGACAATAGGTGGGAATGAGCAGTTCTTC.

CDR3 bases: TGTGCCACCAGCAGAGAACTAGCGGGAGGAGATACGCAGTATTTT. Amino acids: CATSRELAGGDTQYF. The J gene is TRBJ2-3, the V gene TRBV15; 12 positions match TRBD2. V dropped 0 bases and J dropped 5; count of bases not matched to a gene: 0. This CDR3 is 15 amino acids long. CDR1 and CDR2 from the germline V gene are LNHNV and YYDKDF (reference sequence).

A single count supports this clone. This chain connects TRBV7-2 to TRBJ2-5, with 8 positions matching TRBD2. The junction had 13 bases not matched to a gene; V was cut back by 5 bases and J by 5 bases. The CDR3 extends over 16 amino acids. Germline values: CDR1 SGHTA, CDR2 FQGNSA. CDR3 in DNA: TGTGCCAGCAGCCTCGACTGGACTAGCTCCGGGGAGACCCAGTACTTC. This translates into CASSLDWTSSGETQYF. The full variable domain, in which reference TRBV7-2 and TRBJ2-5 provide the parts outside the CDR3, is GAGVSQSPSNKVTEKGKDVELRCDPISGHTALYWYRQSLGQGLEFLIYFQGNSAPDKSGLPSDRFSAERTGGSVSTLTIQRTQQEDSAVYLCASSLDWTSSGETQYFGPGTRLLVL.

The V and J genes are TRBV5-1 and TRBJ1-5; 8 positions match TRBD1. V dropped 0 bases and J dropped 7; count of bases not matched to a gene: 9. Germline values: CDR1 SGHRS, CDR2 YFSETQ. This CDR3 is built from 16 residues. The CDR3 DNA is TGCGCCAGCAGCTTGGGCCCAGGGGGCCCGGGACAGCCCCAGCATTTT. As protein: CASSLGPGGPGQPQHF.

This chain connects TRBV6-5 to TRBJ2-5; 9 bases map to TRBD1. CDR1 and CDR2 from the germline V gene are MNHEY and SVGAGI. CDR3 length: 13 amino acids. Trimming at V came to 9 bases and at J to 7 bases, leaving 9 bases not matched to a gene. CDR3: CASYPGQGTTQYF. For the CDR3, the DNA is TGTGCCAGTTATCCGGGACAGGGCACGACCCAGTACTTC.

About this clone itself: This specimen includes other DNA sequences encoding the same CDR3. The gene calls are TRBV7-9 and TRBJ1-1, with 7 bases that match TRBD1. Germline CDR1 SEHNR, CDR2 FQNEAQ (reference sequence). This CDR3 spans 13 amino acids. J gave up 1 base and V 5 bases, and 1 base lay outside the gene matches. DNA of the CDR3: TGTGCCAGCAGCCGACAGGGGAACACTGAAGCTTTCTTT. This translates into CASSRQGNTEAFF. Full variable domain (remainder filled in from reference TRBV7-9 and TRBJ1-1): DTGVSQNPRHKITKRGQNVTFRCDPISEHNRLYWYRQTLGQGPEFLTYFQNEAQLEKSRLLSDRFSAERPKGSFSTLEIQRTEQGDSAMYLCASSRQGNTEAFFGQGTRLTVV.

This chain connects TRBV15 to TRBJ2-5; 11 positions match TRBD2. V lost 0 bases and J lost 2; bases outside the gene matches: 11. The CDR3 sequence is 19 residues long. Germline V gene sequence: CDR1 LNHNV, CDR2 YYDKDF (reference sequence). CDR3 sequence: CATSRDKEASGGSQETQYF. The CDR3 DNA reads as TGTGCCACCAGCAGAGATAAGGAGGCTAGCGGGGGGTCGCAAGAGACCCAGTACTTC.

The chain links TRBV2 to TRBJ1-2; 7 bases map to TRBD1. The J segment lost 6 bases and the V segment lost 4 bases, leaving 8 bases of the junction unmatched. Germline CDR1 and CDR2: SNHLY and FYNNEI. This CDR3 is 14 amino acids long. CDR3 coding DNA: TGTGCCAGCAGTGTGAGACAGGGCTCGGATGGCTACACCTTC. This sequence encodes CASSVRQGSDGYTF.